This entry concerns a single T cell receptor (beta chain). This clone was observed a single time. No antigen is known for it. No much larger clonotype is one base removed from it; base qualities were not supplied. The collaborating institutions used their own protocols to collect whole blood in K2EDTA tubes. For TCRbeta analysis, collaborators shipped samples in one of three forms: frozen whole blood, isolated PBMCs, or DNA extracted from either of those sample types. TCRbeta CDR3 regions were amplified from genomic DNA using the immunoSEQ Assay, a bias-controlled multiplex PCR. The study's processing was this. Within the assay, amplification of reference gene primers was used to estimate how many nucleated cells each sample contained. To quantify the absolute abundance of each unique TCRbeta CDR3 rearrangement, sequence reads were collapsed and filtered. For each sample, productive Simpson clonality was calculated as the square root of Simpson's diversity index over productive rearrangements. TCRdb limited this immuneACCESS table to in-frame rearrangements with V and J called. A share of clones is missing; checked studies link under half to unresolved V genes, and the rest is unexplained. V and J calls and clone size follow that table, whereas D and trimming were derived from the DNA. The table for this sample lists 130,000 to 150,000 clones; approximately 84% of them were counted only once. The ten largest clones represent approximately 9% of the sample.

The data were obtained in a study of blood T cell repertoires in COVID-19 (TCRdb year 2020). Notes on the research overall: Samples from collaborators originated in the United States, Italy and Spain and spanned both the acute and convalescent phases of COVID-19. The material from the prospective study consisted of cDNA or gDNA derived from T cells, B-cell-depleted T cells, or PBMCs. The sample metadata nearly always contained a de-identified subject ID, COVID-19 status, age in years and sex. The samples were drawn from two sources: the first 160 participants of the ongoing ImmuneRACE study, and 1,254 subjects contributed by 6 global collaborators. The dataset comprised deeply sampled blood TCRbeta repertoires from subjects exposed to, actively infected with, or recovered from COVID-19. Where HLA class I and class II types were available, the types were taken from metadata supplied by the sample provider, not from assay-based typing. The repertoires were released in a freely available public database meant as a resource for research on the immune response to SARS-CoV-2.

Broad study findings and their caveats: Clinical and demographic metadata were provided uncurated, with the amount varying by source and participant.

Sequencing input: peripheral blood. This receptor was taken from a woman over 75 in a cohort sampled during active or convalescent COVID-19.

The nucleotide sequence is TGTGCCAGCAGTTCATCAGGGATTCGTGGCTACACCTTC. This gives the protein CASSSSGIRGYTF. The chain joins TRBV12-3 or TRBV12-4 to TRBJ1-2; tentative D gene TRBD1, with 5 bases matching. From cysteine to phenylalanine, the CDR3 is 13 amino acids long. Kept here is only the CDR3 DNA, which spans 39 bases and is read in frame from base 1. The trim is 4 bases for V and 7 bases for J, with a gap of 13 bases between the germline ends.